This T cell receptor (beta chain) is from a study of radiotherapy plus CTLA-4 blockade in lung cancer. Findings of the study overall: Early shifts in blood T cell clones, with interferon-beta, reportedly predicted response best.

There are 16 residues in the CDR3. Germline loops: CDR1 WNHNN, CDR2 SYGVQD (reference sequence). Trimming cost V 4 bases and J 5 bases; bases outside gene matches: 5. Generated by immunoSEQ multiplex PCR, the TCRdb table keeps only in-frame clones and is missing some. This repertoire shows 90,000 to 100,000 clones, approximately 80% found once; its top ten account for roughly 25%. In the case of this clone: Its specificity is unknown.

Chemo-refractory metastatic non-small-cell lung cancer patients underwent focal radiation alongside CTLA-4 blockade with ipilimumab. The receptor was derived from a human donor with non-small cell lung cancer that progressed on radiotherapy plus ipilimumab. The V call is TRBV10-1, the J call TRBJ2-2; TRBD2 agrees at 12 bases. Sequencing was performed on peripheral blood, taken from a patient treated with radiotherapy plus ipilimumab. The CDR3 DNA follows: TGCGCCAGCAGTGGATCTAGCGGGAGGGGGACCGGGGAGCTGTTTTTT. Translated, it gives CASSGSSGRGTGELFF.